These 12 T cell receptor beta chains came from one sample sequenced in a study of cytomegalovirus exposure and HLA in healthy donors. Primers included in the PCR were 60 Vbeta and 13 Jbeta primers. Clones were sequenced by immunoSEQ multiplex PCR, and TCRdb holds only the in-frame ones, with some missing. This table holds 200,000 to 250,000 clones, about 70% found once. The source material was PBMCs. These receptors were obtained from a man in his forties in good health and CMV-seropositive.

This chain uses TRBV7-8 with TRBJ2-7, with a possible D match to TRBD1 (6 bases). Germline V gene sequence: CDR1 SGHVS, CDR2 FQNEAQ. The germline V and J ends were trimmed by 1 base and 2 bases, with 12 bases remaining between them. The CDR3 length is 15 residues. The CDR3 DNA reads TGTGCCAGCAGCTTAGAAGGACAGAAGGCCTACGAGCAGTACTTC. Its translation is CASSLEGQKAYEQYF.

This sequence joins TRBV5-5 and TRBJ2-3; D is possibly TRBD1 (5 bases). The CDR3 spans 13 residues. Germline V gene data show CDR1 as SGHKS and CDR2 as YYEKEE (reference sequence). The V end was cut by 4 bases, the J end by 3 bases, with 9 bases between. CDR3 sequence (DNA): TGTGCCAGCAGCCGTCAGGGAACAGATACGCAGTATTTT. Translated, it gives CASSRQGTDTQYF.

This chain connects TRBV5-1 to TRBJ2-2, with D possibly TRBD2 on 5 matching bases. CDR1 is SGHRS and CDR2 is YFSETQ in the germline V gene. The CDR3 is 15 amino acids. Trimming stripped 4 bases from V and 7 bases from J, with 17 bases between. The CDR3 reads CASSLYKRVDGELFF. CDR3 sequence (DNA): TGCGCCAGCAGCCTCTATAAGAGGGTCGACGGGGAGCTGTTTTTT.

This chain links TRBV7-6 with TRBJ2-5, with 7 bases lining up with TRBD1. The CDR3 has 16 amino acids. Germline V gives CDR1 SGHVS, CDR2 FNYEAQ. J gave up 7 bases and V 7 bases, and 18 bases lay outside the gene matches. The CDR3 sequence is CASTRRGTENMGTQYF. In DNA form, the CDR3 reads TGTGCCAGCACCCGAAGAGGGACAGAAAACATGGGGACCCAGTACTTC.

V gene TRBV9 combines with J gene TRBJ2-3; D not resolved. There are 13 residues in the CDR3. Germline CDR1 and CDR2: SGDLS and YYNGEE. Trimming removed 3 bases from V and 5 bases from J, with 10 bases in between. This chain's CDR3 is CASSATPGDTQYF. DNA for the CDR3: TGTGCCAGCAGCGCGACCCCGGGAGATACGCAGTATTTT.

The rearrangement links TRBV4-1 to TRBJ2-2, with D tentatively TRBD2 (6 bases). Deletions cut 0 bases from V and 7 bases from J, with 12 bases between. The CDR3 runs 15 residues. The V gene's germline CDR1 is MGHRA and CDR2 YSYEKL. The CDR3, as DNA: TGCGCCAGCAGCCAAGAAGGTCTCGGGGGCGGGGAGCTGTTTTTT. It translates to CASSQEGLGGGELFF.

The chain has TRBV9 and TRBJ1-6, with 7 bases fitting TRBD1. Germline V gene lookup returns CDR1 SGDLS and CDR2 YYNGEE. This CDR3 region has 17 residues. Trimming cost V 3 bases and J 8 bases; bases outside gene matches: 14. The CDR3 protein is CASSGYLDRASDSPLHF. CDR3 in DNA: TGTGCCAGCAGCGGATACCTAGACAGGGCTTCAGATTCACCCCTCCACTTT. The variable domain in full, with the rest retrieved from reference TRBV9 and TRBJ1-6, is DSGVTQTPKHLITATGQRVTLRCSPRSGDLSVYWYQQSLDQGLQFLIQYYNGEERAKGNILERFSAQQFPDLHSELNLSSLELGDSALYFCASSGYLDRASDSPLHFGNGTRLTVT.

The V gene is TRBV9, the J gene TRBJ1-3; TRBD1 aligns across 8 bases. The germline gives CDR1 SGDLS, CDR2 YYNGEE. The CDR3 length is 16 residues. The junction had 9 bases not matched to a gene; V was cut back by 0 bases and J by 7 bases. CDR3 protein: CASSVDWDRSENTIYF. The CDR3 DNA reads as TGTGCCAGCAGCGTAGATTGGGACAGGTCAGAGAACACCATATATTTT. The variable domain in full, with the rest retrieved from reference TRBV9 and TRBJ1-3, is DSGVTQTPKHLITATGQRVTLRCSPRSGDLSVYWYQQSLDQGLQFLIQYYNGEERAKGNILERFSAQQFPDLHSELNLSSLELGDSALYFCASSVDWDRSENTIYFGEGSWLTVV.

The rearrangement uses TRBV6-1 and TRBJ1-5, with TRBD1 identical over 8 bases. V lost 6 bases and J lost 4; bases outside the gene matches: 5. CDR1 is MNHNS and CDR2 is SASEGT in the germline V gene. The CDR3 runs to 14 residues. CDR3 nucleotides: TGTGCCAGCAGAAGGGACAGGAGTAATCAGCCCCAGCATTTT. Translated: CASRRDRSNQPQHF.

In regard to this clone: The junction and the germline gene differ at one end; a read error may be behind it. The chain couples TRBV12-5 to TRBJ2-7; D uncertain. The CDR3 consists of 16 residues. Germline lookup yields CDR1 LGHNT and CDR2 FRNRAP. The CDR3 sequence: CASGLPLDNSSHEQYF. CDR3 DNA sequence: TGTGCTAGTGGTTTGCCCCTCGACAACTCCTCCCACGAGCAGTACTTC. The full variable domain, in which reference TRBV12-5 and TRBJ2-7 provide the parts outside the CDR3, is DARVTQTPRHKVTEMGQEVTMRCQPILGHNTVFWYRQTMMQGLELLAYFRNRAPLDDSGMPKDRFSAEMPDATLATLKIQPSEPRDSAVYFCASGLPLDNSSHEQYFGPGTRLTVT.

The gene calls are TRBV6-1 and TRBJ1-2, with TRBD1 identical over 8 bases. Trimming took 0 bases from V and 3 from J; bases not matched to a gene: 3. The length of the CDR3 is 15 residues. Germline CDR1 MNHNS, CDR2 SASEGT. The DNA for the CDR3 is TGTGCCAGCAGTGAAGCTCAGGACAGGGACTATGGCTACACCTTC. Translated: CASSEAQDRDYGYTF.

The chain's CDR3 is CASSLFAGTGRNYGYTF. The CDR3 bases are TGTGCCAGCAGCTTATTTGCCGGGACAGGGAGGAACTATGGCTACACCTTC. V usage is TRBV7-8 and J usage is TRBJ1-2, with 9 positions matching TRBD1. CDR1 and CDR2 from the germline V gene are SGHVS and FQNEAQ. Trimming at V came to 2 bases and at J to 2 bases, leaving 9 bases not matched to a gene. The CDR3 length is 17 residues.